This T cell receptor (beta chain) emerged from a study of shared T cell receptors in the human thymus. This table comes from immunoSEQ multiplex PCR, and its TCRdb copy is limited to in-frame clones, with some not included. This table holds just under 550,000 clones, 78% found once. A single count supports this clone. Germline loops: CDR1 KGHSH, CDR2 LQKENI. The V gene lost 5 bases and the J gene lost 1 base, with 9 bases spanning the gap. The CDR3 spans 13 residues. The sample was also linked to a second study, of human thymus T cells.

This receptor was obtained from a boy under two years old with a congenital heart defect. Sequenced: thymocytes. The chain combines TRBV18 with TRBJ2-7, with a tentative D call TRBD2 (5 bases). The CDR3 DNA is TGTGCCAGCTCAAGGCCGGGATCCTACGAGCAGTACTTC. Protein: CASSRPGSYEQYF. The whole variable domain, remainder taken from reference TRBV18 and TRBJ2-7, is NAGVMQNPRHLVRRRGQEARLRCSPMKGHSHVYWYRQLPEEGLKFMVYLQKENIIDESGMPKERFSAEFPKEGPSILRIQQVVRGDSAAYFCASSRPGSYEQYFGPGTRLTVT.